These 8 T cell receptor beta chains originate from one sample sequenced in a study of human T cells and chemical hapten exposure. This sample's time point: patch test 1, 2 weeks after DPC sensitization. Regarding treatment: therapeutic diphenylcyclopropenone sensitization with weekly scalp DPC. Using its own MiXCR run on the RACE reads, TCRdb lists one record per CDR3 protein. The data show 340,000 or so distinct CDR3 sequences, with 6% to 8.5% seen just once and 7.5% to 9% held by the top ten. The material sequenced was whole blood, taken in connection with sensitization to the hapten diphenylcyclopropenone (DPC). The receptors originated from a woman aged 18 to 35 with alopecia areata. Some clones in this sample may be carry-over from other donors' samples.

The chain joins TRBV6-5 to TRBJ1-6; D call uncertain. The CDR3 covers 15 residues. V lost 6 bases and J lost 7, with 16 bases in between. The germline V gene encodes CDR1 MNHEY and CDR2 SVGAGI. In DNA, the CDR3 is TGTGCCAGCAGCCCCCAGCGAGAGACGAATTCACCCCTCCACTTT. Residues: CASSPQRETNSPLHF.

The chain carries TRBV25-1 and TRBJ1-3, with D hard to call. Germline V gives CDR1 MGHDK, CDR2 SYGVNS. V gave up 2 bases and J gave up 4 bases, with 3 bases separating them. The CDR3 is 12 residues long. The CDR3 loop is CASSEMGNTIYF. The CDR3 coding sequence is TGTGCCAGCAGTGAAATGGGAAACACCATATATTTT. The full variable domain, rest sourced from reference TRBV25-1 and TRBJ1-3, is EADIYQTPRYLVIGTGKKITLECSQTMGHDKMYWYQQDPGMELHLIHYSYGVNSTEKGDLSSESTVSRIRTEHFPLTLESARPSHTSQYLCASSEMGNTIYFGEGSWLTVV.

DNA for the CDR3: TGTGCTAGTGGCACCCACAGGGGGCACAACTACACCTTC. Amino acids: CASGTHRGHNYTF. V gene TRBV12-5 combines with J gene TRBJ1-2; 9 bases map to TRBD1. J gave up 10 bases and V 6 bases, and 9 bases lay outside the gene matches. Germline V gene lookup returns CDR1 LGHNT and CDR2 FRNRAP. This CDR3 has 13 residues. The full variable domain, its missing parts supplied by reference TRBV12-5 and TRBJ1-2, is DARVTQTPRHKVTEMGQEVTMRCQPILGHNTVFWYRQTMMQGLELLAYFRNRAPLDDSGMPKDRFSAEMPDATLATLKIQPSEPRDSAVYFCASGTHRGHNYTFGSGTRLTVV.

This clonotype occurred many times. V gene TRBV12-5 combines with J gene TRBJ2-1; 9 positions match TRBD2. J gave up 10 bases and V 4 bases, and 5 bases lay outside the gene matches. Germline CDR1 reads LGHNT; CDR2 reads FRNRAP. The CDR3 is made up of 13 amino acids. The CDR3 region is CASGSLAGTEQFF. CDR3 sequence (DNA): TGTGCTAGTGGTTCCCTAGCGGGAACCGAGCAGTTCTTC.

This clonotype has a handful of counts. V is TRBV29-1 and J is TRBJ1-1; 7 bases fit TRBD1. The CDR3 has 13 amino acids. Trimming removed 7 bases from V and 6 bases from J; junction bases left unmatched: 11. CDR1 and CDR2 (germline): SQVTM, ANQGSEA. The CDR3 coding sequence is TGCAGCGCAGGGGGACAGTTTGGATCTGAAGCTTTCTTT. Translating gives CSAGGQFGSEAFF.

V gene TRBV3-1 combines with J gene TRBJ2-3; D not resolved. V dropped 0 bases and J dropped 1 base, with 14 bases sitting between them. This CDR3 region has 17 residues. The V gene's germline CDR1 is LGHDT and CDR2 YNNKEL (reference sequence). CDR3 sequence reads: CASSQEGNVEGTDTQYF. The CDR3 DNA reads as TGTGCCAGCAGCCAAGAAGGTAACGTGGAAGGCACAGATACGCAGTATTTT.

This clonotype has more than one count but fewer than ten. The chain links TRBV6-5 to TRBJ2-1, with no clear D. V lost 8 bases, J lost 5 bases, and 16 bases lay in between. Germline assignment: CDR1 MNHEY and CDR2 SVGAGI. The CDR3 runs 14 residues. The CDR3 DNA follows: TGTGCCAGCGGGTTGGCTAAAACCAACAATGAGCAGTTCTTC. Residues: CASGLAKTNNEQFF.

This clonotype turned up a few times. The genes are TRBV6-1 and TRBJ2-2; 13 bases agree with TRBD2. V shed 7 bases, J shed 7 bases, and the junction held 6 bases outside the gene matches. In germline, CDR1 is MNHNS, CDR2 SASEGT. The CDR3 contains 15 residues. The CDR3 DNA sequence: TGTGCCAGCATCTCGGGACTAGCGGGGAACGGGGAGCTGTTTTTT. Translating it yields CASISGLAGNGELFF.